This TCR beta chain was observed in a study of tumor-infiltrating lymphocytes in primary liver carcinoma. At the level of the study: There were tumors of stage T1-T3 N0M0, each 4.2 to 10 cm across.

Germline-derived CDR1 and CDR2 are SGHVS and FQNEAQ. The CDR3 has 14 amino acids. General observations from the study: No more than about 8-24% of top clones could be seen in all five tumor regions. Tumor specimens were characterized by a significantly higher top-250-clone fraction than blood (p = 0.039).

To note about this clonotype: Its target is not known. At one end, the junction sequence differs from germline, possibly due to a read error.

Making TCR beta cDNA involved around 510 ng total RNA and a constant-region primer. Investigators got TCR beta libraries out of three nested multiplex PCR rounds, done with slightly modified ARM-PCR. The first two PCR rounds, nine to ten cycles each, used TRBV1-TRBV30 forward primers and a C-beta reverse primer. A single record per CDR3 protein comes from TCRdb applying MiXCR to the multiplex PCR reads. This table has roughly 32,000 distinct CDR3 sequences, roughly two thirds appearing once. Both RNA and DNA were isolated together from about 21-30 mg of bulk tissue that had not been sorted. The sample comprised liver tumor tissue from sampling region 3. Subset noted: tumor region T3, left-lateral pole. The clonotype comes from a woman in her 30s with primary liver carcinoma and hepatitis B virus infection. The chain employs TRBV7-8 and TRBJ2-7; D unclear. The CDR3 DNA is TGTACCAGCAGCTTAGAGCCGGTATCCTACGAGCAGTACTTT. Translation: CTSSLEPVSYEQYF.